The T cell receptor (beta chain) under discussion was sequenced for a study of blood T cell repertoires in COVID-19. About the research overall: Researchers got acute and convalescent COVID-19 samples from the United States, Italy and Spain.

Trimming cost V 4 bases and J 15 bases, with 16 bases left between them. Per the germline V gene, CDR1 is SGHDN and CDR2 is FVKESK. This CDR3 spans 12 amino acids. In the study's own analysis: For nucleated cells, counts were estimated from reference gene primer amplification. The repertoire was sequenced with immunoSEQ multiplex PCR; TCRdb's copy has only in-frame clones and lacks some. That table supplies the V and J calls and clone size; D and trimming were determined from the DNA. The sample includes 200,000 to 250,000 clones, around 86% of them seen just once. Material for sequencing was PBMCs or T cells enriched from blood (not recorded which). The rearrangement uses TRBV14 and TRBJ2-1; a possible D gene is TRBD2 (7 bases). The clonotype was recovered from a man under 40 in a cohort exposed to, infected with or recovered from COVID-19 (not recorded which). The CDR3 loop is CASSPGGSFLFF. CDR3 DNA: TGTGCCAGCAGCCCGGGGGGCTCGTTTCTGTTCTTC. The full variable domain, with the rest looked up from reference TRBV14 and TRBJ2-1, is EAGVTQFPSHSVIEKGQTVTLRCDPISGHDNLYWYRRVMGKEIKFLLHFVKESKQDESGMPNNRFLAERTGGTYSTLKVQPAELEDSGVYFCASSPGGSFLFFGPGTRLTVL.